This TCR beta chain was sequenced in a study of blood T cell repertoires in COVID-19. Profiled with immunoSEQ multiplex PCR; TCRdb holds only in-frame clones, not every one. The repertoire includes about 210,000 clones, approximately 85% of them detected once, and less than 8% sits in the top ten. The CDR3 consists of 15 residues. Germline lookup yields CDR1 MNHEY and CDR2 SVGAGI. With 6 bases removed from V and 0 bases from J, the gap between germline ends came to 14 bases. The chain uses TRBV6-5 and TRBJ1-1; TRBD1 is a possible D gene (6 bases). Sequenced input: peripheral blood. This sequence originates from a woman in her fifties or sixties with active or convalescent COVID-19. The DNA of the CDR3 is TGTGCCAGCAGGGTATTACAGGGCCTGAACACTGAAGCTTTCTTT. It specifies CASRVLQGLNTEAFF.